The subject of this entry is one T cell receptor beta chain. Individuals drawn from approximately 26 US areas were roughly 18 to 95 years old. In assigning cohorts, the study relied on participant-reported clinical history. The sample comes from a study of blood T cell repertoires in COVID-19. At the level of the study: Donors in the United States, Italy and Spain gave samples during acute or convalescent COVID-19.

Original methodology: Reference gene primer amplification gave nucleated cell count estimates. The data were produced by immunoSEQ multiplex PCR, yet TCRdb's version contains in-frame clones alone and is incomplete. D and trimming were read from the DNA, whereas the V and J calls and clone size are those reported in that table. The sample holds about 200,000 clones, 85% to 90% seen once. The TCR comes from a man aged 30 to 45 who had recovered from COVID-19. Sequencing used PBMCs or T cells enriched from blood (not recorded which).

This chain's CDR3 is CASSCSNPRPSLWGQVQETQYF. In DNA form, the CDR3 reads TGTGCCAGCAGCTGCAGCAATCCCCGACCCAGTTTGTGGGGACAGGTTCAAGAGACCCAGTACTTC. This chain joins TRBV13 and TRBJ2-5, with 8 bases identical to TRBD1. The CDR3 extends over 22 amino acids. The V segment lost 4 bases and the J segment 2 bases; nucleotides outside the gene matches: 27. In germline, CDR1 is PRHDT, CDR2 FYEKMQ (reference sequence).